Given below is one T cell receptor beta chain in context. Produced via immunoSEQ multiplex PCR; TCRdb's table is partial and in-frame only. This sample has approximately 2.5 million clones, with more than 90% found just once. This sample was included in a study of shared clonotypes between healthy human individuals. Study-level background: Per donor, CD8 memory used one plate, CD8 naive used two, CD4 memory used three and CD4 naive used three.

The CDR3 contains 15 residues. In germline, CDR1 is MNHNS, CDR2 SASEGT. Trimming left V 3 bases short and J 0 bases short, with 9 bases between. The rearrangement joins TRBV6-1 to TRBJ1-5; no clear D gene. The sample was naive CD4+ T cells sorted from blood. Indicated subset: CD45RA+ positively selected. This clonotype originated in a man aged 18-30 years in good health. The CDR3 sequence: CASSEYGNSNQPQHF. CDR3 sequence (DNA): TGTGCCAGCAGTGAGTACGGAAATAGCAATCAGCCCCAGCATTTT.